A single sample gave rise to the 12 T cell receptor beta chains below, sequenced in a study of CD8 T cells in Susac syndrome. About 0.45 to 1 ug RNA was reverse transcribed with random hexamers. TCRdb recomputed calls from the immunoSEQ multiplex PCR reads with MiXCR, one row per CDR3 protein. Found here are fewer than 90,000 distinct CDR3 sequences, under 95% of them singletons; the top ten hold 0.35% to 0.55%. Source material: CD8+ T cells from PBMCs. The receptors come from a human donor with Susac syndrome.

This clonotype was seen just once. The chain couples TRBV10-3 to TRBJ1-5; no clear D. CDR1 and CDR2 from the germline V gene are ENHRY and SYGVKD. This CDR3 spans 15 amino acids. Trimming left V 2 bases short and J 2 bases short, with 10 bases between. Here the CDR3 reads CAISEEGRGNQPQHF. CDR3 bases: TGTGCCATCAGTGAGGAAGGGAGAGGCAATCAGCCCCAGCATTTT.

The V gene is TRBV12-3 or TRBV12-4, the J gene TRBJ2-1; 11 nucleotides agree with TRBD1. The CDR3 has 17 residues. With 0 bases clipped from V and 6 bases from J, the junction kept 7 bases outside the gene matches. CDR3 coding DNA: TGTGCCAGCAGTTTAGCGTTCAGGACAGGGGGCTTCAATGAGCAGTTCTTC. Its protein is CASSLAFRTGGFNEQFF.

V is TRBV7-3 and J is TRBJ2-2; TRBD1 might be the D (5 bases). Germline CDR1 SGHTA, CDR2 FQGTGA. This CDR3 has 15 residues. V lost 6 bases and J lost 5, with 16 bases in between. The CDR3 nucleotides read TGTGCCAGCAGGGCAGGGTTTTTTGAGACCGGGGAGCTGTTTTTT. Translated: CASRAGFFETGELFF.

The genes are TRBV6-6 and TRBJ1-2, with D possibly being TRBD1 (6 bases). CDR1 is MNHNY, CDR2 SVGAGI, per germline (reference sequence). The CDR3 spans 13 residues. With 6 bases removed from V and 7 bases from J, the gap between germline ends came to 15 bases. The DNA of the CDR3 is TGTGCCAGCAGCCACCGATCAGGGGTTGGCTACACCTTC. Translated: CASSHRSGVGYTF.

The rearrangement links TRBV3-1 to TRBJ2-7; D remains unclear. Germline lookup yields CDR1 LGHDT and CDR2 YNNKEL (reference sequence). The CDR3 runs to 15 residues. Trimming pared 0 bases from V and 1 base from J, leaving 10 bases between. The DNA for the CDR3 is TGTGCCAGCAGCCAAGATAGTGGCAGGTCCTACGAGCAGTACTTC. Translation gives CASSQDSGRSYEQYF.

The DNA for the CDR3 is TGTGCCAGCAGCCCCCTCGACGGCTACGAGCAGTACTTC. It is translated as CASSPLDGYEQYF. The rearrangement uses TRBV7-9 and TRBJ2-7; D is ambiguous. The ends were cut back, 5 bases at V and 3 bases at J, with 11 bases in the middle. The germline gives CDR1 SEHNR, CDR2 FQNEAQ (reference sequence). The CDR3 is 13 amino acids.

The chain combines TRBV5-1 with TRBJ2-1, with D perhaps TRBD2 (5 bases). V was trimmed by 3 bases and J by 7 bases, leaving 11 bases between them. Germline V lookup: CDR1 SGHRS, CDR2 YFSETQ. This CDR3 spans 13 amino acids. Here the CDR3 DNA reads TGCGCCAGCAGCTCGGGATCCCCGAATGAGCAGTTCTTC. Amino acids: CASSSGSPNEQFF. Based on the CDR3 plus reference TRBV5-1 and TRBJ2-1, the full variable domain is KAGVTQTPRYLIKTRGQQVTLSCSPISGHRSVSWYQQTPGQGLQFLFEYFSETQRNKGNFPGRFSGRQFSNSRSEMNVSTLELGDSALYLCASSSGSPNEQFFGPGTRLTVL.

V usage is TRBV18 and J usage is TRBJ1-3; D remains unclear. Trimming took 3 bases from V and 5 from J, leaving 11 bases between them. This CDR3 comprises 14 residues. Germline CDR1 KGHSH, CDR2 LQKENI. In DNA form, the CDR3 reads TGTGCCAGCTCACCGTCAGATTTACGAAACACCATATATTTT. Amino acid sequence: CASSPSDLRNTIYF.

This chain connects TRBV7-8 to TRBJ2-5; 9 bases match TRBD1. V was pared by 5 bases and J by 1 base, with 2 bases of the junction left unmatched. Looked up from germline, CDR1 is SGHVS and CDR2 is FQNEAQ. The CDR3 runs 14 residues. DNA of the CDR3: TGTGCCAGCAGCAAGGACAGGGGCCAAGAGACCCAGTACTTC. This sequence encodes CASSKDRGQETQYF.

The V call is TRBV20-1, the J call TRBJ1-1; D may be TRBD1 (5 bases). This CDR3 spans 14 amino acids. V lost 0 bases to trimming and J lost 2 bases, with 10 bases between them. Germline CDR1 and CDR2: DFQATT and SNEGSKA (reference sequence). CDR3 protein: CSARDSGLNTEAFF. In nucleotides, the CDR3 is TGCAGTGCTAGAGATTCGGGACTCAACACTGAAGCTTTCTTT.

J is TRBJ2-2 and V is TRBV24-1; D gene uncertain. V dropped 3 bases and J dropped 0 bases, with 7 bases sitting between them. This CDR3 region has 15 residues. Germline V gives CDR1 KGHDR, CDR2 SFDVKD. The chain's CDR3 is CATSDQQTNTGELFF. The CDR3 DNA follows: TGTGCCACCAGTGATCAACAGACGAACACCGGGGAGCTGTTTTTT.

CDR3 protein: CASSYSQTGQVFYGYTF. The CDR3 DNA is TGTGCCAGCAGTTACTCTCAGACTGGACAGGTCTTCTATGGCTACACCTTC. The rearrangement joins TRBV6-5 to TRBJ1-2, with 7 bases fitting TRBD1. The CDR3 is 17 residues long. J gave up 4 bases and V 0 bases, and 11 bases lay outside the gene matches. The V gene's germline CDR1 is MNHEY and CDR2 SVGAGI.